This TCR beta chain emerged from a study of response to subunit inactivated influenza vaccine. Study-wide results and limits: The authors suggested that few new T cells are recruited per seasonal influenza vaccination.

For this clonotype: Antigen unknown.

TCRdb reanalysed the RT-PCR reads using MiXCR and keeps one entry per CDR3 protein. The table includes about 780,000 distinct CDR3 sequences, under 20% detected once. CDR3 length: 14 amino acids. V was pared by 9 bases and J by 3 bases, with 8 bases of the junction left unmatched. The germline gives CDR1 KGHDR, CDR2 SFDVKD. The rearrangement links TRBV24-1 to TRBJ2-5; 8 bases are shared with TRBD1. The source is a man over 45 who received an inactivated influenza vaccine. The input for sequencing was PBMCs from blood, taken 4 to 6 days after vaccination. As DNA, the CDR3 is TGTGCCACCCGCGGGGCAGGGGGCGAAGAGACCCAGTACTTC. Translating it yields CATRGAGGEETQYF.